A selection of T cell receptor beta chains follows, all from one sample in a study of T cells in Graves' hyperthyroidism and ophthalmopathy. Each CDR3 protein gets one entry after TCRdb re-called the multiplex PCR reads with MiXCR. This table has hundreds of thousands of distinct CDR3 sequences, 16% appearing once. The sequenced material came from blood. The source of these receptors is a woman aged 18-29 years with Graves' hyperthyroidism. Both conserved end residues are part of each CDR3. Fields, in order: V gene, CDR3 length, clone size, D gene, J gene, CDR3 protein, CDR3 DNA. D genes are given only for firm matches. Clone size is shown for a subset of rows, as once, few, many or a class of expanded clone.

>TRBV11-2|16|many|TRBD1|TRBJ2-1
CASSSKRTGTYNEQFF
TGTGCCAGCAGCTCAAAACGGACAGGGACCTACAATGAGCAGTTCTTC
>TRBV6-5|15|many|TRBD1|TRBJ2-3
CASSYGTGWTDTQYF
TGTGCCAGCAGTTACGGGACAGGGTGGACAGATACGCAGTATTTT
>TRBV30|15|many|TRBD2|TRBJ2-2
CAWSRTSVNTGELFF
TGTGCCTGGAGTCGGACTAGCGTTAACACCGGGGAGCTGTTTTTT
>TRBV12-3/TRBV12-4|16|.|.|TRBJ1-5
CASSFSGRLSSQPQHF
TGTGCCAGCAGTTTTTCAGGGAGACTCAGTAGTCAGCCCCAGCATTTT
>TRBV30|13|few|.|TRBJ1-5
CAWLGGYNQPQHF
TGTGCCTGGCTGGGGGGGTACAATCAGCCCCAGCATTTT
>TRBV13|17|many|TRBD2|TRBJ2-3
CASSLGILAGGTDTQYF
TGTGCCAGCAGCTTAGGAATCCTAGCGGGAGGAACAGATACGCAGTATTTT
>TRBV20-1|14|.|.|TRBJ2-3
CSAIQANGPDTQYF
TGCAGTGCTATCCAGGCCAACGGCCCAGATACGCAGTATTTT
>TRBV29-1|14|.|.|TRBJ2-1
CSVENGGLRDEQFF
TGCAGCGTTGAAAACGGGGGGCTTCGGGATGAGCAGTTCTTC
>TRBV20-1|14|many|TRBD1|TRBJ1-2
CSARETGGVYGYTF
TGCAGTGCTAGAGAGACAGGGGGCGTCTATGGCTACACCTTC
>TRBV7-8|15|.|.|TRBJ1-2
CASSLGRRGPYGYTF
TGTGCCAGCAGCTTGGGCAGGAGGGGCCCCTATGGCTACACCTTC
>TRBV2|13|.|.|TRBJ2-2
CAGTLDNTGELFF
TGTGCCGGGACCTTGGATAACACCGGGGAGCTGTTTTTT
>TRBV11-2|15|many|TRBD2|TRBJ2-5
CASSLTGGPRETQYF
TGTGCCAGCAGCTTAACGGGAGGGCCGCGGGAGACCCAGTACTTC
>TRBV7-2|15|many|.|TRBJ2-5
CASSLGGGFQETQYF
TGTGCCAGCAGCTTAGGAGGGGGATTCCAAGAGACCCAGTACTTC
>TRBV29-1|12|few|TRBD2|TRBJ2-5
CSVFGTTGTQYF
TGCAGCGTTTTTGGGACTACCGGGACCCAGTACTTC
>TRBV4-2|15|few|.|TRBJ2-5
CASSQDGLRDSIKDF
TGTGCCAGCAGCCAGGATGGGCTCCGGGACTCAATCAAGGACTTC
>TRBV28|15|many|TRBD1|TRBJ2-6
CASRTQGAGANVLTF
TGTGCCAGCAGGACACAGGGGGCCGGGGCCAACGTCCTGACTTTC
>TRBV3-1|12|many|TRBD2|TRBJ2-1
CASSQEGTKQFF
TGTGCCAGCAGCCAAGAGGGGACTAAGCAGTTCTTC
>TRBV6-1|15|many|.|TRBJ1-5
CASRESGNRNQPQHF
TGTGCCAGCAGAGAGTCAGGGAATAGGAATCAGCCCCAGCATTTT
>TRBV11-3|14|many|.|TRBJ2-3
CASSSGTFTDTQYF
TGTGCCAGCAGCTCCGGGACTTTCACAGATACGCAGTATTTT
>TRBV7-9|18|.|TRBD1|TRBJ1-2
CASSPLSSAGGFIYGYTF
TGTGCCAGCAGCCCCCTAAGCTCTGCAGGGGGCTTCATCTATGGCTACACCTTC
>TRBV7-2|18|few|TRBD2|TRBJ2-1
CASSLPTSGKSGYNEQFF
TGTGCCAGCAGCCTTCCGACTAGCGGGAAATCGGGTTACAATGAGCAGTTCTTC
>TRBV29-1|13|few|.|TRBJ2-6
CSAWSSGANVLTF
TGCAGCGCCTGGTCCTCTGGGGCCAACGTCCTGACTTTC
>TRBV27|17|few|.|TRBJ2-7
CASSLRPSSISPYEQYF
TGTGCCAGCAGTTTAAGACCCTCCTCAATTTCCCCCTACGAGCAGTACTTC
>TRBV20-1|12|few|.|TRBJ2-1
CSAREGAREQFF
TGCAGTGCTAGAGAGGGGGCTCGTGAGCAGTTCTTC
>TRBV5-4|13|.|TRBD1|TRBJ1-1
CASSSGTDSEAFF
TGTGCCAGCAGCTCAGGGACAGATTCTGAAGCTTTCTTT
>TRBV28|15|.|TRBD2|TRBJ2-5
CASSRTSGGRETQYF
TGTGCCAGCAGTAGGACTAGCGGGGGTAGAGAGACCCAGTACTTC
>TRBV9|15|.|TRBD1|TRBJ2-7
CASSVGGQGVGEQYF
TGTGCCAGCAGCGTAGGGGGACAGGGGGTCGGCGAGCAGTACTTC
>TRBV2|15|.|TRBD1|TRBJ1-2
CASSDAGTGVHGYTF
TGTGCCAGCAGTGATGCCGGGACAGGGGTGCATGGCTACACCTTC
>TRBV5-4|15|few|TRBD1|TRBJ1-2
CASSIPHPGGNGYTF
TGTGCCAGCAGTATTCCCCACCCAGGGGGCAATGGCTACACCTTC
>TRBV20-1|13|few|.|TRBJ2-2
CSVAYLNTGELFF
TGCAGTGTAGCTTACCTGAACACCGGGGAGCTGTTTTTT
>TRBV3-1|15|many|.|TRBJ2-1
CASSQQPSSYNEQFF
TGTGCCAGCAGCCAACAGCCAAGCTCCTACAATGAGCAGTTCTTC
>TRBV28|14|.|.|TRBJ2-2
CASSFTGTAGELFF
TGTGCCAGCAGTTTTACTGGAACCGCCGGGGAGCTGTTTTTT
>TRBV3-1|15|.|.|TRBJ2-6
CASSQVPSGANVLTF
TGTGCCAGCAGCCAAGTTCCCTCTGGGGCCAACGTCCTGACTTTC
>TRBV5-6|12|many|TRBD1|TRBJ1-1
CASSAGQGKAFF
TGTGCCAGCAGCGCGGGACAGGGGAAAGCTTTCTTT
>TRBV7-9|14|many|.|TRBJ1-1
CASSLVQTNTEAFF
TGTGCCAGCAGCTTAGTACAGACCAACACTGAAGCTTTCTTT
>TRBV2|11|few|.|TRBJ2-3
CASAPKDTQYF
TGTGCCAGCGCCCCAAAGGATACGCAGTATTTT
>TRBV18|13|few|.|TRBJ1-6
CASSPGAYSPLHF
TGTGCCAGCTCACCCGGGGCGTATTCACCCCTCCACTTT
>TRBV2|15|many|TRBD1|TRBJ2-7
CASSPTGPPSYEQYF
TGTGCCAGCAGTCCGACAGGGCCACCCTCCTACGAGCAGTACTTC
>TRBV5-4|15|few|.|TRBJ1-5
CASSVGGGSEQPQHF
TGTGCCAGCAGCGTAGGAGGGGGGTCAGAACAGCCCCAGCATTTT
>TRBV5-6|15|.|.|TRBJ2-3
CASSFDSRRSDTQYF
TGTGCCAGCAGCTTTGACAGTCGAAGGTCAGATACGCAGTATTTT
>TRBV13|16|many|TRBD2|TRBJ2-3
CASSSGPSGRTDTQYF
TGTGCCAGCAGCTCTGGACCTAGCGGACGCACAGATACGCAGTATTTT
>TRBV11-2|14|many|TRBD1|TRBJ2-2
CASSTRDRVRGLFF
TGTGCCAGCAGCACCCGGGACAGAGTTCGGGGACTGTTTTTT
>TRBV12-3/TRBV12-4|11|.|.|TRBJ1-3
CASSLGHTIYF
TGTGCCAGCAGTTTGGGCCACACCATATATTTT
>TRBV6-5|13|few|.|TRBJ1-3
CASSYSIGNTIYF
TGTGCCAGCAGTTACTCGATTGGAAACACCATATATTTT
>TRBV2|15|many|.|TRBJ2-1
CASSGGRGFYNEQFF
TGTGCCAGCAGTGGGGGGCGGGGGTTTTACAATGAGCAGTTCTTC
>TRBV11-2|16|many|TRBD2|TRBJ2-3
CASSLSVGGGTDTQYF
TGTGCCAGCAGCTTATCGGTCGGGGGGGGCACAGATACGCAGTATTTT
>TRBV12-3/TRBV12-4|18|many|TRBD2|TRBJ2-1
CASGGFTSGAKWYNEQFF
TGTGCCAGCGGTGGTTTCACTAGCGGGGCGAAATGGTACAATGAGCAGTTCTTC
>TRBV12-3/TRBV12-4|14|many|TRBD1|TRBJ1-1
CASSQGQAYTEAFF
TGTGCCAGCAGCCAAGGACAGGCCTACACTGAAGCTTTCTTT
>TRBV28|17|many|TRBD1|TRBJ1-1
CASTRDRAEVLNTEAFF
TGTGCCAGCACCCGAGACAGGGCCGAAGTTTTGAACACTGAAGCTTTCTTT
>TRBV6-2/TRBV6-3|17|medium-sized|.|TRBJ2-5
CASSPPGDSKNQETQYF
TGTGCCAGCAGTCCCCCGGGGGACTCGAAGAACCAAGAGACCCAGTACTTC
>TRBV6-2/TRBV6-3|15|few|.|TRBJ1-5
CASSSVMGAYQPQHF
TGTGCCAGCAGTTCGGTAATGGGGGCGTATCAGCCCCAGCATTTT
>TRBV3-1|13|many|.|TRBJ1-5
CASSQSGDQPQHF
TGTGCCAGCAGCCAATCGGGCGACCAGCCCCAGCATTTT
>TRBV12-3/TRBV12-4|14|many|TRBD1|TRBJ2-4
CASSQGQGKNIQYF
TGTGCCAGCAGCCAGGGACAGGGTAAAAACATTCAGTACTTC
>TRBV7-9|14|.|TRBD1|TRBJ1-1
CASSSTTGTGLAFF
TGTGCCAGCAGCTCTACTACCGGGACAGGGTTGGCTTTCTTT
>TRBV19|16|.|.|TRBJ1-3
CASSPLSGRAGNTIYF
TGTGCCAGTAGCCCACTGTCCGGTAGGGCTGGAAACACCATATATTTT
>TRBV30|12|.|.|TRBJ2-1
CAWGGSVNEQFF
TGTGCCTGGGGGGGTTCGGTAAATGAGCAGTTCTTC
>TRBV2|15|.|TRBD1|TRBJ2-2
CASERQGAGTGELFF
TGTGCCAGCGAACGACAGGGGGCTGGTACCGGGGAGCTGTTTTTT
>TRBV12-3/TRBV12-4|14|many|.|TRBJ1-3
CASSSLTPGNTIYF
TGTGCCAGCAGTTCCCTTACCCCTGGAAACACCATATATTTT
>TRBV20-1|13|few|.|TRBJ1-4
CSARDGVNEKLFF
TGCAGTGCTCGGGACGGAGTTAATGAAAAACTGTTTTTT